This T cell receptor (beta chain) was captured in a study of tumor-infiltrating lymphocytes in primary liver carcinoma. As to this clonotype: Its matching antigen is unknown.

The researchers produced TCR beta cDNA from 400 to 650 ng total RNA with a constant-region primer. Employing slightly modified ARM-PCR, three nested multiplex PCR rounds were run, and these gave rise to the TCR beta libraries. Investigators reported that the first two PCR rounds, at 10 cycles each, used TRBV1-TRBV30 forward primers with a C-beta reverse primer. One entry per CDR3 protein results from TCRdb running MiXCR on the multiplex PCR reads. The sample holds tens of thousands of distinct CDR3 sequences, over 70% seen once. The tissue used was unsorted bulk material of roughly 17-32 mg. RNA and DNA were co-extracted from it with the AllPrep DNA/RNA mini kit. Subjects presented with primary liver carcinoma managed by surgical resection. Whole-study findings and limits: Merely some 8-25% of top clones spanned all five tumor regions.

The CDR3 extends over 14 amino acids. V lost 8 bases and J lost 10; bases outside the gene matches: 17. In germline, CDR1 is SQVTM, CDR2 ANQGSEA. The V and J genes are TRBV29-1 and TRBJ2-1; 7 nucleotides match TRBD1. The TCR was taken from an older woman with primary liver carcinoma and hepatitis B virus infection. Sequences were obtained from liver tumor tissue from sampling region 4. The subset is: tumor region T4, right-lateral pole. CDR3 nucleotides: TGCAGCTTAAGTACAGGGGTGTCCTACAGCGAGCAGTTCTTC. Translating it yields CSLSTGVSYSEQFF.